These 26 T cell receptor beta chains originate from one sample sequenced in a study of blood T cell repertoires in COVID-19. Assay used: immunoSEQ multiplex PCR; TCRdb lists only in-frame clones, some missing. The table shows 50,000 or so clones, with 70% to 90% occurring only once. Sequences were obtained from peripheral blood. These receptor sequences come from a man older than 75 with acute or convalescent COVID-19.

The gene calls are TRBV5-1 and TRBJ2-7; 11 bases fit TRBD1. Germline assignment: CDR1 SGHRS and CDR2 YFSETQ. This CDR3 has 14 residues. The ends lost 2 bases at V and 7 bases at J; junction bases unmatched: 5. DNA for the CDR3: TGCGCCAGCAGCTTCGGACAGGGGGCAGGGGAGCAGTACTTC. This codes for CASSFGQGAGEQYF.

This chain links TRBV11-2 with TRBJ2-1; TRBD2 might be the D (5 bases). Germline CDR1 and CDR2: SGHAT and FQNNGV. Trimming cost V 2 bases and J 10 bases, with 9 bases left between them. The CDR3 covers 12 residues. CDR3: CASSLLAYEQFF. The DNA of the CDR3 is TGTGCCAGCAGCTTACTAGCATACGAGCAGTTCTTC.

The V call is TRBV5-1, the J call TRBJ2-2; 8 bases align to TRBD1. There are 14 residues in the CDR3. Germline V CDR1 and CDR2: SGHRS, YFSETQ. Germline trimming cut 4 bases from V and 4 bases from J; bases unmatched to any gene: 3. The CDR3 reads CASSPTGATGELFF. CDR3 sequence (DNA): TGCGCCAGCAGCCCGACAGGGGCCACCGGGGAGCTGTTTTTT.

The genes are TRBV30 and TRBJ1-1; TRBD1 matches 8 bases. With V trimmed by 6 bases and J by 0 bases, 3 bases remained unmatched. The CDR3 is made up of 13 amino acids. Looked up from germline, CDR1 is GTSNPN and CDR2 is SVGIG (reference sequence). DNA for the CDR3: TGTGCCTGTCGGACAGGGATGAACACTGAAGCTTTCTTT. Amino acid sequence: CACRTGMNTEAFF.

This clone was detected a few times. Here the CDR3 reads CASSEPPGTGGHSPLHF. DNA for the CDR3: TGTGCCAGCAGTGAACCTCCCGGGACAGGGGGACATTCACCCCTCCACTTT. The chain combines TRBV6-1 with TRBJ1-6; 11 bases agree with TRBD1. Germline V gene sequence: CDR1 MNHNS, CDR2 SASEGT. The CDR3 consists of 17 residues. Trimming at V came to 2 bases and at J to 8 bases, leaving 8 bases not matched to a gene.

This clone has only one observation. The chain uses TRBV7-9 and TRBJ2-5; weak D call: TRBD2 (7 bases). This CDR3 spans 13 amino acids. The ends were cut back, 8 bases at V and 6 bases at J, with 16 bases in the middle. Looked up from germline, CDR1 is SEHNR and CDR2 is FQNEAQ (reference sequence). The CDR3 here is CASGGGSPKTQYF. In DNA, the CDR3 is TGTGCCAGCGGCGGGGGCAGTCCGAAGACCCAGTACTTC.

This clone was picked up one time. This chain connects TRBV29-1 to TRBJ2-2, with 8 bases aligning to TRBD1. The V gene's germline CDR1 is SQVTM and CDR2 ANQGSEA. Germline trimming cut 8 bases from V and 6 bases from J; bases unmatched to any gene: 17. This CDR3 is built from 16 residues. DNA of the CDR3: TGCAGCCCACTTCAAGGTCAGGGGGCGATGGCCGGGGAGCTGTTTTTT. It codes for CSPLQGQGAMAGELFF.

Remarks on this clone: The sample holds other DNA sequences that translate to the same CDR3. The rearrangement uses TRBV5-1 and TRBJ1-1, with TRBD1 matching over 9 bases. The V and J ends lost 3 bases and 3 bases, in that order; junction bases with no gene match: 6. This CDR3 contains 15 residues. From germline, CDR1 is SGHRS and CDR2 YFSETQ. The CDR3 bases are TGCGCCAGCAGCTGGGGACAGGGACTTGACACTGAAGCTTTCTTT. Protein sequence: CASSWGQGLDTEAFF.

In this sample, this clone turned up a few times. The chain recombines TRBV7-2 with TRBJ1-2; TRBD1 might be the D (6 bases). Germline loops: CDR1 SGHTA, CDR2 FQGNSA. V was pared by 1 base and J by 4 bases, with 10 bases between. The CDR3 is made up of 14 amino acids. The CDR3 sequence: CASSLVPGAYGYTF. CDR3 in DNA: TGTGCCAGCAGCTTAGTACCAGGGGCCTATGGCTACACCTTC.

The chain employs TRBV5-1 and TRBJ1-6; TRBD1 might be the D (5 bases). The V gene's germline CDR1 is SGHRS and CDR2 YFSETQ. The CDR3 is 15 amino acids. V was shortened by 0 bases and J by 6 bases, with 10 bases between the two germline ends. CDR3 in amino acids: CASSLDDSRNSPLHF. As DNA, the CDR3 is TGCGCCAGCAGCTTGGACGACAGTCGTAATTCACCCCTCCACTTT.

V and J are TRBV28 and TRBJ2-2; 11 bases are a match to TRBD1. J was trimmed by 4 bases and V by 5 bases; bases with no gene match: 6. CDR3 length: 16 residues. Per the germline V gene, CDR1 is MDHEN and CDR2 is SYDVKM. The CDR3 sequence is CASSRAGTGGTGELFF. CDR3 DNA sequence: TGTGCCAGCAGTCGGGCCGGGACAGGGGGCACCGGGGAGCTGTTTTTT.

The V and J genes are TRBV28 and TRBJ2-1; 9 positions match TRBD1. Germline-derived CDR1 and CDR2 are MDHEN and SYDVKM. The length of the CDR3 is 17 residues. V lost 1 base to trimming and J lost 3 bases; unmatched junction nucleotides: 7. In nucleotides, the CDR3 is TGTGCCAGCAGTTTATCAGTCGGGACAGGGCGCTACAATGAGCAGTTCTTC. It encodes CASSLSVGTGRYNEQFF.

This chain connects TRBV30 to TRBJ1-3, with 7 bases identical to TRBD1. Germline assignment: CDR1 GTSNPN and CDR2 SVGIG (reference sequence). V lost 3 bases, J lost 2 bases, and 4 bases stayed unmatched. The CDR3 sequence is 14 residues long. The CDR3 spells CAWRPTGAGNTIYF. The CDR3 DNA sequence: TGTGCCTGGAGACCTACAGGGGCTGGAAACACCATATATTTT. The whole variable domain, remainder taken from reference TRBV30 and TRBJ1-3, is SQTIHQWPATLVQPVGSPLSLECTVEGTSNPNLYWYRQAAGRGLQLLFYSVGIGQISSEVPQNLSASRPQDRQFILSSKKLLLSDSGFYLCAWRPTGAGNTIYFGEGSWLTVV.

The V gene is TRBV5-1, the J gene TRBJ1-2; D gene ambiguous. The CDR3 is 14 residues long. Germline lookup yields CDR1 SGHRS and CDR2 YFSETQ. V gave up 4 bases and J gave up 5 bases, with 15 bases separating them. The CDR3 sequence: CASSPGGGLYGYTF. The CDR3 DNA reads TGCGCCAGCAGCCCCGGTGGAGGGCTTTATGGCTACACCTTC.

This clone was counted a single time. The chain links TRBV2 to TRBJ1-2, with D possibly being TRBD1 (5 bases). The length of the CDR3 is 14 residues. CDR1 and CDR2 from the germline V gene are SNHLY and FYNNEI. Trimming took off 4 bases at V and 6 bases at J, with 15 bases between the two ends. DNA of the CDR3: TGTGCCAGCAGTGCGCTTGGGGGGGAGGATGGCTACACCTTC. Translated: CASSALGGEDGYTF.

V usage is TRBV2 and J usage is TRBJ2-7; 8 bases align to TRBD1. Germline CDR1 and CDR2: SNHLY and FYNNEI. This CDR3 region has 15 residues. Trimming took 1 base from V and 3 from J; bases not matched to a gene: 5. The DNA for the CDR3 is TGTGCCAGCAGTGAAGGTCAGGGGGCACTCTACGAGCAGTACTTC. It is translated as CASSEGQGALYEQYF.

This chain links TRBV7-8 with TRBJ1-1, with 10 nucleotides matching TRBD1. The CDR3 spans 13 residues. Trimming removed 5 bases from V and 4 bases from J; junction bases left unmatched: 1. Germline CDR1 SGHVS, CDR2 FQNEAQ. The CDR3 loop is CASSRTGGTEAFF. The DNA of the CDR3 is TGTGCCAGCAGCCGGACAGGGGGCACTGAAGCTTTCTTT.

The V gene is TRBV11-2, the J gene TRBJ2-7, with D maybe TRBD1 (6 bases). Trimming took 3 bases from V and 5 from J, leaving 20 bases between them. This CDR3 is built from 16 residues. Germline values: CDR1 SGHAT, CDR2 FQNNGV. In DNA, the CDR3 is TGTGCCAGCAGCTTTAGGCTCGACAGGCCCCCCGACGAGCAGTACTTC. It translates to CASSFRLDRPPDEQYF.

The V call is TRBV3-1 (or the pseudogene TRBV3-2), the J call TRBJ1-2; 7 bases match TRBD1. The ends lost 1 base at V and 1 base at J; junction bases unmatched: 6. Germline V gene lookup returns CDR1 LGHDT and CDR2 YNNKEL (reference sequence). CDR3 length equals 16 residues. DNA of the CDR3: TGTGCCAGCAGCCAAGGTTGGGCAGGGGGTAACTATGGCTACACCTTC. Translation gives CASSQGWAGGNYGYTF.

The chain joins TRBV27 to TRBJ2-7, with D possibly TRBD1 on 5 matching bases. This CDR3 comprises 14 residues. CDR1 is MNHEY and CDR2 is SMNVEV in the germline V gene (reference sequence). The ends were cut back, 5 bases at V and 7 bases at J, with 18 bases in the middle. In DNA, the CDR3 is TGTGCCAGCAGTCAGAGGACACGTTTGGGGGAGCAGTACTTC. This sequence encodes CASSQRTRLGEQYF.

The CDR3 sequence: CASSQVRIGAFNQPQHF. The CDR3, as DNA: TGCGCCAGCAGCCAAGTGAGAATAGGGGCCTTCAATCAGCCCCAGCATTTT. The chain carries TRBV4-1 and TRBJ1-5; the D gene is possibly TRBD1 (5 bases). V gave up 1 base and J gave up 3 bases, with 16 bases separating them. Per germline, CDR1 MGHRA and CDR2 YSYEKL. CDR3 length equals 17 residues.

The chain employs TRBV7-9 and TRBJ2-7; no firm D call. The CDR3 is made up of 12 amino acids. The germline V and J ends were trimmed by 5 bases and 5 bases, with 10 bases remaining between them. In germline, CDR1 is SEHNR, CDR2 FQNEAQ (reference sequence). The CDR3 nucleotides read TGTGCCAGCAGCCCCAGGATGAACGAGCAGTACTTC. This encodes CASSPRMNEQYF.

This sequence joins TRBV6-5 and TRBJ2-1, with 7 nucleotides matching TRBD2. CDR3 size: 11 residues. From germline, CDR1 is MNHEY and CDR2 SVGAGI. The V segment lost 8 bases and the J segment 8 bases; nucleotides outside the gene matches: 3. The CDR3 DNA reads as TGTGCCAGCCCTAGCGGCCATGAGCAGTTCTTC. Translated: CASPSGHEQFF.

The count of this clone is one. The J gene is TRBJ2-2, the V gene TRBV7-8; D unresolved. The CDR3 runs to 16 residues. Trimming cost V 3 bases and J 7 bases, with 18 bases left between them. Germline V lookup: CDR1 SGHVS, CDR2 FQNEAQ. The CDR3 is CASSFMLRVGDGELFF. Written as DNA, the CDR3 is TGTGCCAGCAGCTTCATGCTCCGAGTTGGAGACGGGGAGCTGTTTTTT. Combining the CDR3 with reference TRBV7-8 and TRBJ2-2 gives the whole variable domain GAGVSQSPRYKVAKRGQDVALRCDPISGHVSLFWYQQALGQGPEFLTYFQNEAQLDKSGLPSDRFFAERPEGSVSTLKIQRTQQEDSAVYLCASSFMLRVGDGELFFGEGSRLTVL.

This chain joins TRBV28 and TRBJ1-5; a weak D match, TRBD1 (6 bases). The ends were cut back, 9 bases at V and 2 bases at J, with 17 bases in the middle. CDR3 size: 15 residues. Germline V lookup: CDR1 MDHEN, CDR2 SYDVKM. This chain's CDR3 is CASLRGNRGNQPQHF. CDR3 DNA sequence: TGTGCCAGTCTAAGGGGGAACAGGGGCAATCAGCCCCAGCATTTT. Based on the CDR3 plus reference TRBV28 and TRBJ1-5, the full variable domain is DVKVTQSSRYLVKRTGEKVFLECVQDMDHENMFWYRQDPGLGLRLIYFSYDVKMKEKGDIPEGYSVSREKKERFSLILESASTNQTSMYLCASLRGNRGNQPQHFGDGTRLSIL.

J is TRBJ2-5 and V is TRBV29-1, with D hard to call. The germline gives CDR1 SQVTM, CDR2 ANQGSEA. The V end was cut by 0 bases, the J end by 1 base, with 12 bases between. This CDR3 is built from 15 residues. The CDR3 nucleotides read TGCAGCGTTGAAGAATGGGCAGGTTCCCAAGAGACCCAGTACTTC. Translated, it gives CSVEEWAGSQETQYF.